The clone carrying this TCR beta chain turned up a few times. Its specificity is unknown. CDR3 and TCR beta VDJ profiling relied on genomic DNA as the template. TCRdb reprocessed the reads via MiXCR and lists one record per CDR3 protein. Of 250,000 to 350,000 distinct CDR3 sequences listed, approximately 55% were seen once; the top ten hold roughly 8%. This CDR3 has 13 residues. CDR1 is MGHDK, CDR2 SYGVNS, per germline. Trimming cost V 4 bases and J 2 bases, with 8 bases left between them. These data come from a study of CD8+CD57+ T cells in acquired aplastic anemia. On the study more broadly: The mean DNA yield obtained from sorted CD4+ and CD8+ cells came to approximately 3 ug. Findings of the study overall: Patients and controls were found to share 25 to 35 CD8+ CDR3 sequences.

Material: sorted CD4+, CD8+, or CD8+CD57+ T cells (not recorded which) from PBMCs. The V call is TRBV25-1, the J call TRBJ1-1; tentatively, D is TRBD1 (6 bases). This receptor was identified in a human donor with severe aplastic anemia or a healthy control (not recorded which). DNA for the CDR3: TGTGCCAGCAGTGTACAGGGTAACACTGAAGCTTTCTTT. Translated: CASSVQGNTEAFF.